This T cell receptor beta chain was captured in a study of blood T cells in healthy people across ages. Together with a sample-barcoded 5' primer, a J-beta primer mix was included in a second PCR lasting roughly 7 to 11 cycles. From the 5' RACE reads, TCRdb called clonotypes with MiXCR, one entry per CDR3 protein. The sample comprises some 1.5 million distinct CDR3 sequences, roughly 27% of which are singletons, and about 8% rests with the top ten. Of note for this clonotype: Its antigen is not known.

General study points: Long-lived donors carried more naive CD4+ cells and greater diversity than aged donors.

Sequenced input: blood. This TCR was recovered from a young woman in good health.

CDR3 in DNA: TGCGCCAGCAGCACGTGGGGGACAGGGGGTCGCGACGAGCAGTACTTC. This translates into CASSTWGTGGRDEQYF. The chain joins TRBV5-1 to TRBJ2-7; 11 bases line up with TRBD1. The CDR3 consists of 16 residues. CDR1 is SGHRS and CDR2 is YFSETQ in the germline V gene. The ends lost 4 bases at V and 5 bases at J; junction bases unmatched: 11.